This T cell receptor beta chain is from a study of HIV-infected patients and healthy controls. Study-level information: A modest, significant CD4 rise occurred in about 90% of the 16 patients after three months of therapy.

The study's findings and limits: HIV+ repertoires were severely depleted of MAIT alpha-chain CDR3s, unlike healthy controls.

Reverse transcription used 450 to 550 ng RNA and constant-region primers for alpha and beta. Using multiplexing indices, alpha and beta chain libraries were generated apart by chain-specific third strand synthesis. TCRdb reanalysed the 5' RACE reads using MiXCR and keeps one entry per CDR3 protein. The sample has roughly 20,000 distinct CDR3 sequences, 8.5% to 9% seen once; the top ten hold around 20%. Follow-up blood was drawn about 14 weeks, roughly three months, after antiretroviral therapy began. No cell fractionation was done, so the repertoire covers all unsorted peripheral blood T cells. The CDR3 sequence is 13 residues long. The V end lost 2 bases, the J end lost 6 bases, and 10 bases lay between the germline ends. CDR1 and CDR2 from the germline V gene are SQVTM and ANQGSEA. To note about this clonotype: Its target is unknown.

The sequence came from an adult with HIV infection. The genes are TRBV29-1 and TRBJ2-2; D perhaps matches TRBD2 (5 bases). The material sequenced was blood, taken during antiretroviral therapy. CDR3: CSVERGAPGELFF. The DNA for the CDR3 is TGCAGCGTTGAACGGGGAGCCCCCGGGGAGCTGTTTTTT.